The T cell receptor beta chain described here comes from a study of blood T cell repertoires in COVID-19. The CDR3 has 14 amino acids. The germline gives CDR1 SGDLS, CDR2 YYNGEE. Trimming pared 0 bases from V and 2 bases from J, leaving 8 bases between. In the study's own analysis: Amplification with reference gene primers provided the estimates of nucleated cell counts. Clones were sequenced by immunoSEQ multiplex PCR, and TCRdb holds only the in-frame ones, with some missing. V and J calls and clone size are copied from that table; D and trimming were computed from the DNA. The sample has 15,000 to 20,000 clones, about 81% seen once.

The chain has TRBV9 and TRBJ1-2; D not resolved. This receptor was identified in a man aged 55 to 70 with acute or convalescent COVID-19. Sequenced: peripheral blood. For the CDR3, the DNA is TGTGCCAGCAGCGTAGCTGAGGGAAACTATGGCTACACCTTC. Its protein is CASSVAEGNYGYTF.